This entry describes one TCR beta chain. Its antigen is unknown. The entry originates in a study of beta chain features in type 1 diabetes. Study results and limitations: With patients and controls alike, PCR might favor shorter templates to an equal degree.

Expressed TCRB transcripts were sequenced because the entire RNA isolate underwent reverse transcription. Data came from immunoSEQ multiplex PCR; TCRdb stores just in-frame clones and leaves some out. Seen here are 130,000 to 150,000 clones, about 50% observed once, and the top ten hold under 0.5%. The CDR3 runs to 16 residues. Germline trimming cut 5 bases from V and 8 bases from J; bases unmatched to any gene: 9. Germline values: CDR1 LGHNA, CDR2 YSLEER. The TCR was taken from a man aged 18 to 29 in good health. Sample: Tregs from blood. V gene TRBV4-3 combines with J gene TRBJ2-1, with TRBD2 matching 13 bases. CDR3 protein: CASSFQLAGGPDEQFF. The CDR3 DNA reads TGCGCCAGCAGCTTCCAACTAGCGGGAGGGCCAGATGAGCAGTTCTTC.